The sample holds many counts of the clone carrying this TCR beta chain. This CDR3 comprises 15 residues. J gave up 5 bases and V 5 bases, and 10 bases lay outside the gene matches. This sample is part of a study of spatial heterogeneity in lung cancer. About the research overall: The study observed each unique TCR and UMI combination more than ten times on average in raw reads.

Time point of the sample: sample taken at primary tumor resection. Whole RNA obtained from tumor, nontumor lung or frozen PBMC underwent sequencing without sorting. There were some 76 donors, all of them untreated patients with early-stage non-small cell lung cancer. Every TCR cDNA molecule bore a unique molecular identifier. TCRdb reprocessed the 5' RACE reads via MiXCR and lists one record per CDR3 protein. The data show tens of thousands of distinct CDR3 sequences, with 13% seen just once and 5.5% to 7.5% held by the top ten. J is TRBJ1-1 and V is TRBV12-3 or TRBV12-4; 8 bases are shared with TRBD1. This specimen was PBMCs, taken at surgery. This sequence originates from a male donor with early-stage non-small cell lung cancer. The CDR3 sequence: CASSLRRGRGTEAFF. Here the CDR3 DNA reads TGTGCCAGCAGTCTGCGCAGGGGGCGAGGAACTGAAGCTTTCTTT.